The clone carrying this TCR beta chain has ten or more counts. This sample is drawn from a study of T cells in Graves' hyperthyroidism and ophthalmopathy. With a duration under 2 months, the hyperthyroidism was newly diagnosed in patients aged 18 to 65. Based on clinical symptoms, serum thyroxine and TRAb, thyroid ultrasound and orbital computed tomography, diagnoses were reached. TCR beta CDR3 regions were amplified from RNA transcripts. HTBI primers drove first-round RT-PCR of the TCR CDR3. TCRdb re-derived calls from the multiplex PCR reads in MiXCR, one entry per CDR3 protein. The sample has about 700,000 distinct CDR3 sequences, about 14% seen once. The sequence was obtained from a young woman with Graves' hyperthyroidism. The sequenced material came from blood.

The CDR3 bases are TGTGCCAGCAGCCCCGGGACTAGCGGGATTAAAGATACGCAGTATTTT. Amino acid sequence: CASSPGTSGIKDTQYF. The chain has TRBV11-2 and TRBJ2-3; 13 bases map to TRBD2. J gave up 5 bases and V 5 bases, and 7 bases lay outside the gene matches. The CDR3 runs to 16 residues. Per the germline V gene, CDR1 is SGHAT and CDR2 is FQNNGV.